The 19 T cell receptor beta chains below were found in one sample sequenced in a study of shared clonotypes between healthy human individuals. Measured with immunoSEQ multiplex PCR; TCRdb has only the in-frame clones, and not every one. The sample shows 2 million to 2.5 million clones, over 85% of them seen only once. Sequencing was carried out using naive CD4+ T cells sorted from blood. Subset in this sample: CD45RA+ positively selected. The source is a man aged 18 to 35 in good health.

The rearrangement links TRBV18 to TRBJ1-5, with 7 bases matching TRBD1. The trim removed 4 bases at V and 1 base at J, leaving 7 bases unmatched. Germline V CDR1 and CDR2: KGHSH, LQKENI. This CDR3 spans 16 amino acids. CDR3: CASSLTGFGSNQPQHF. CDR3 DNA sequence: TGTGCCAGCTCACTGACAGGGTTTGGGAGCAATCAGCCCCAGCATTTT. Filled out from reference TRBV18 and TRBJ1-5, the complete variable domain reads NAGVMQNPRHLVRRRGQEARLRCSPMKGHSHVYWYRQLPEEGLKFMVYLQKENIIDESGMPKERFSAEFPKEGPSILRIQQVVRGDSAAYFCASSLTGFGSNQPQHFGDGTRLSIL.

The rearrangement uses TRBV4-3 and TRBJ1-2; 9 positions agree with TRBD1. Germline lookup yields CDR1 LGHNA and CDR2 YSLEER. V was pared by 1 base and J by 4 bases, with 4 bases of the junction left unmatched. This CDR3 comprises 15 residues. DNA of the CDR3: TGCGCCAGCAGCCAAGGGGACAGGGATGGCTATGGCTACACCTTC. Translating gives CASSQGDRDGYGYTF.

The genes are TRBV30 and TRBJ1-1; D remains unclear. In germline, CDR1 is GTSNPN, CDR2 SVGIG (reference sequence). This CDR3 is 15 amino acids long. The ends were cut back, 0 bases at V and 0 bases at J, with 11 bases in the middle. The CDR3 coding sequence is TGTGCCTGGAGTGTAGGGCAGGCCCTGAACACTGAAGCTTTCTTT. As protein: CAWSVGQALNTEAFF.

The CDR3, as DNA: TGTGCCATCAGTGAGGAGGTCCCCTCCTACGAGCAGTACTTC. It specifies CAISEEVPSYEQYF. The chain has TRBV10-3 and TRBJ2-7, with unresolved D. Germline CDR1 and CDR2: ENHRY and SYGVKD. This CDR3 contains 14 residues. V dropped 2 bases and J dropped 0 bases, with 8 bases sitting between them.

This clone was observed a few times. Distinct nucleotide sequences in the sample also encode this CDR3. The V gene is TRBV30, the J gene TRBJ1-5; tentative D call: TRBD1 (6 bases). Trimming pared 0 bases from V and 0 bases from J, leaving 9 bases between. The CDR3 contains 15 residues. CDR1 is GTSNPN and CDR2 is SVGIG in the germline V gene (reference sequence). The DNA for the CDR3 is TGTGCCTGGAGTGTAAGGGGGAATAGCAATCAGCCCCAGCATTTT. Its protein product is CAWSVRGNSNQPQHF.

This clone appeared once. The CDR3 DNA sequence: TGTGCCAGCAGGGGACCAGTCGATACGCAGTATTTT. Translation gives CASRGPVDTQYF. V and J are TRBV27 and TRBJ2-3; the D call may be TRBD1 or TRBD2 (5 bases each). V was cut by 6 bases and J by 6 bases, with 10 bases left in between. The CDR3 consists of 12 residues. Germline CDR1 reads MNHEY; CDR2 reads SMNVEV (reference sequence).

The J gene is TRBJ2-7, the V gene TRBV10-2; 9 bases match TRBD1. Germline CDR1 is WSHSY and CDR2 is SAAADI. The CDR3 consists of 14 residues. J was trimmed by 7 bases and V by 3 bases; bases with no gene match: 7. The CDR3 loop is CASSEPGQGVEQYF. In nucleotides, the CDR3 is TGCGCCAGCAGTGAACCGGGACAGGGAGTTGAGCAGTACTTC.

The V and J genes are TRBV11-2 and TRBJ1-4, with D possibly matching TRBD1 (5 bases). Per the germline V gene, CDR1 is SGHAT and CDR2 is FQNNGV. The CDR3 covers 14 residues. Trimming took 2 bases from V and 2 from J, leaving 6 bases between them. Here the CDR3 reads CASSLRGTNEKLFF. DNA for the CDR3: TGTGCCAGCAGCTTAAGGGGTACTAATGAAAAACTGTTTTTT. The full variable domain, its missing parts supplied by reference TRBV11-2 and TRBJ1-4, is EAGVAQSPRYKIIEKRQSVAFWCNPISGHATLYWYQQILGQGPKLLIQFQNNGVVDDSQLPKDRFSAERLKGVDSTLKIQPAKLEDSAVYLCASSLRGTNEKLFFGSGTQLSVL.

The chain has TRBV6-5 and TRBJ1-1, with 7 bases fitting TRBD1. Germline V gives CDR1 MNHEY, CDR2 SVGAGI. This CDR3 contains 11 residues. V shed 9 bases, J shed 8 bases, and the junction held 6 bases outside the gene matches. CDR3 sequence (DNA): TGTGCCAGTGTTACAGGGGCCGAAGCTTTCTTT. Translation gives CASVTGAEAFF.

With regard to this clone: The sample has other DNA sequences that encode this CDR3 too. CDR3 coding DNA: TGCGCCAGCAGCGTTGACAGAACTAGCACAGATACGCAGTATTTT. Protein: CASSVDRTSTDTQYF. The V and J genes are TRBV5-1 and TRBJ2-3, with D possibly being TRBD1 (5 bases). Looked up from germline, CDR1 is SGHRS and CDR2 is YFSETQ. The CDR3 runs to 15 residues. V was trimmed by 4 bases and J by 0 bases, leaving 12 bases between them.

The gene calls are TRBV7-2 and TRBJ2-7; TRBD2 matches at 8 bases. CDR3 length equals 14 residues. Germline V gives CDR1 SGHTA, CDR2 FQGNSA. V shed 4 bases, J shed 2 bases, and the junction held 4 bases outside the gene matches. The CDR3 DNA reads TGTGCCAGCAGCTCCGGCGGGGGGCCCTACGAGCAGTACTTC. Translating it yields CASSSGGGPYEQYF.

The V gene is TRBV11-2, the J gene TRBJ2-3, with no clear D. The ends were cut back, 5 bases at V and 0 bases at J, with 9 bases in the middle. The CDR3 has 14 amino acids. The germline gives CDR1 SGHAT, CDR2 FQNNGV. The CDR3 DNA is TGTGCCAGCAGCCCTAGTCTGAGCACAGATACGCAGTATTTT. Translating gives CASSPSLSTDTQYF. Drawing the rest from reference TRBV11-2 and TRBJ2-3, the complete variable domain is EAGVAQSPRYKIIEKRQSVAFWCNPISGHATLYWYQQILGQGPKLLIQFQNNGVVDDSQLPKDRFSAERLKGVDSTLKIQPAKLEDSAVYLCASSPSLSTDTQYFGPGTRLTVL.

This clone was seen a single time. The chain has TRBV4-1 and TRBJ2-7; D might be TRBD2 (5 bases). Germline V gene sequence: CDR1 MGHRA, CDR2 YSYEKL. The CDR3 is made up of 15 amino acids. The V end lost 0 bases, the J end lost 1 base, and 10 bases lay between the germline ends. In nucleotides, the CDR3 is TGCGCCAGCAGCCAAGAAGAGGGCCTTTCCTACGAGCAGTACTTC. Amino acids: CASSQEEGLSYEQYF.

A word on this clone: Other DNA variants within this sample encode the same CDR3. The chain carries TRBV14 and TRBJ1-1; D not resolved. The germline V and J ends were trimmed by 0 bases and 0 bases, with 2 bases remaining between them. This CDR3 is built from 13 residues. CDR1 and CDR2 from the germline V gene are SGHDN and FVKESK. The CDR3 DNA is TGTGCCAGCAGCCAAGAGATGAACACTGAAGCTTTCTTT. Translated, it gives CASSQEMNTEAFF.

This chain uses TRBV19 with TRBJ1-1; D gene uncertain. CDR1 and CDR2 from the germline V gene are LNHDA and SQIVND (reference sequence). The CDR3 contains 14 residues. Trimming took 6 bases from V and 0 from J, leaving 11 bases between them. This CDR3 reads CASRTKVLNTEAFF. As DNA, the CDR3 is TGTGCCAGTAGGACAAAAGTCCTGAACACTGAAGCTTTCTTT.

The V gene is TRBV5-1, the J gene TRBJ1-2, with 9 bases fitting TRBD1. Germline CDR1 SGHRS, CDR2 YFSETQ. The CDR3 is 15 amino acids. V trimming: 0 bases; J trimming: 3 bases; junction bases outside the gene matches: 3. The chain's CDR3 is CASSLEQGAYYGYTF. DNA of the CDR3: TGCGCCAGCAGCTTGGAACAGGGGGCATACTATGGCTACACCTTC. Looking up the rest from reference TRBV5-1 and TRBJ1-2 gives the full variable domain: KAGVTQTPRYLIKTRGQQVTLSCSPISGHRSVSWYQQTPGQGLQFLFEYFSETQRNKGNFPGRFSGRQFSNSRSEMNVSTLELGDSALYLCASSLEQGAYYGYTFGSGTRLTVV.

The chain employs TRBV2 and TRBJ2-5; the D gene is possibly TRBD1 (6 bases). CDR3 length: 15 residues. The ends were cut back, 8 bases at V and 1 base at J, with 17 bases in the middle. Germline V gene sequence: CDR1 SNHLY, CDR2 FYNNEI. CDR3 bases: TGTGCCAGCGCTCGCCGGGACACCTTCCAAGAGACCCAGTACTTC. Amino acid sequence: CASARRDTFQETQYF.

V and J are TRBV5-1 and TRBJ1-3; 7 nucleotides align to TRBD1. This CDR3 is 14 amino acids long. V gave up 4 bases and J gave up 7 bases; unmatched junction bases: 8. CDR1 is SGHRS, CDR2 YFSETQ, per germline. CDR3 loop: CASSLSTGANTIYF. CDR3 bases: TGCGCCAGCAGCCTAAGTACAGGGGCTAACACCATATATTTT.

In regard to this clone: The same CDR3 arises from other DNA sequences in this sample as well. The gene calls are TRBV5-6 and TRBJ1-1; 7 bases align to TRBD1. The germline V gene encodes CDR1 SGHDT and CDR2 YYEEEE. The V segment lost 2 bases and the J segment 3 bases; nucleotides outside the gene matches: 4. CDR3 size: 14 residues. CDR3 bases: TGTGCCAGCAGCTTAAGGGGGCGGTACACTGAAGCTTTCTTT. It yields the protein CASSLRGRYTEAFF.